This passage covers 10 T cell receptor beta chains from one sample sequenced in a study of OX40 agonist ivuxolimab in advanced cancers. The table came from immunoSEQ multiplex PCR; TCRdb's copy has only in-frame clones and leaves some out. The sample holds tens of thousands of clones, around nine tenths seen once. The starting material was CD4+ or CD8+ T cells sorted from blood, obtained in a trial of the OX40 agonist ivuxolimab. All receptors derive from an adult with an advanced solid tumor such as melanoma, head and neck, liver or kidney cancer.

The chain combines TRBV9 with TRBJ2-1; D is possibly TRBD2 (6 bases). Germline CDR1 reads SGDLS; CDR2 reads YYNGEE. The CDR3 has 15 amino acids. V lost 5 bases and J 4 bases, leaving 16 bases between the germline ends. In nucleotides, the CDR3 is TGTGCCAGCAGTTCAACCGGGACTCAATACAATGAGCAGTTCTTC. Protein product: CASSSTGTQYNEQFF.

In DNA, the CDR3 is TGTGCTAGTGGTTTGACAGGGGGAAAGACTGAAGCTTTCTTT. It encodes CASGLTGGKTEAFF. V is TRBV12-5 and J is TRBJ1-1; 8 bases are shared with TRBD1. The germline V gene encodes CDR1 LGHNT and CDR2 FRNRAP. With V trimmed by 2 bases and J by 5 bases, 4 bases remained unmatched. The CDR3 is 14 amino acids.

The rearrangement joins TRBV15 to TRBJ2-1, with D perhaps TRBD1 (5 bases). Trimming cost V 2 bases and J 7 bases, with 15 bases left between them. CDR1 is LNHNV, CDR2 YYDKDF, per germline (reference sequence). The CDR3 sequence is 15 residues long. CDR3 DNA sequence: TGTGCCACCAGCAGACCTTCGCCAAGGGGTAATGAGCAGTTCTTC. Translation: CATSRPSPRGNEQFF.

V usage is TRBV19 and J usage is TRBJ2-5; 11 nucleotides agree with TRBD2. Trimming at V came to 11 bases and at J to 2 bases, leaving 7 bases not matched to a gene. The CDR3 runs to 14 residues. CDR1 is LNHDA and CDR2 is SQIVND in the germline V gene (reference sequence). Here the CDR3 reads CAASGTSGQETQYF. CDR3 DNA: TGTGCCGCATCCGGGACTAGCGGACAAGAGACCCAGTACTTC.

This chain connects TRBV19 to TRBJ2-3; 8 bases agree with TRBD1. CDR1 and CDR2 from the germline V gene are LNHDA and SQIVND (reference sequence). Losses at the gene ends were 5 bases for V and 5 bases for J; bases not matched to a gene: 6. This CDR3 is built from 14 residues. For the CDR3, the DNA is TGTGCCAGTAGTGAAGACAGGGGCCGAGATACGCAGTATTTT. It yields the protein CASSEDRGRDTQYF.

The CDR3 DNA sequence: TGCGCCAGCAGTGGACGGACAGGGCGAGAGCAAGAGACCCAGTACTTC. It translates to CASSGRTGREQETQYF. The chain joins TRBV10-1 to TRBJ2-5, with 8 bases that match TRBD1. This CDR3 region has 16 residues. Germline values: CDR1 WNHNN, CDR2 SYGVQD (reference sequence). V was clipped by 4 bases and J by 2 bases; unmatched bases: 9.

This clone was detected only once. The chain has TRBV5-5 and TRBJ1-1; D is unclear. The CDR3 spans 15 residues. V was cut by 4 bases and J by 1 base, with 14 bases left in between. Looked up from germline, CDR1 is SGHKS and CDR2 is YYEKEE (reference sequence). The CDR3 loop reads CASSLPGASNTEAFF. For the CDR3, the DNA is TGTGCCAGCAGCCTACCAGGTGCCTCGAACACTGAAGCTTTCTTT.

J is TRBJ1-5 and V is TRBV2; D might be TRBD1 (5 bases). Trimming pared 6 bases from V and 5 bases from J, leaving 14 bases between. Germline V gene sequence: CDR1 SNHLY, CDR2 FYNNEI. The CDR3 extends over 14 amino acids. CDR3 sequence (DNA): TGTGCCAGCAGCCTAGGCCAGGGAGATCAGCCCCAGCATTTT. The encoded protein is CASSLGQGDQPQHF.

This chain's CDR3 is CASSWQSMVQETQYF. The CDR3 region has the DNA TGTGCCAGCAGTTGGCAGTCCATGGTTCAAGAGACCCAGTACTTC. This chain joins TRBV2 and TRBJ2-5; D uncertain. V gave up 5 bases and J gave up 2 bases, with 15 bases separating them. The germline V gene has CDR1 SNHLY and CDR2 FYNNEI. The CDR3 consists of 15 residues.

J is TRBJ1-1 and V is TRBV19; D call uncertain. The CDR3 contains 13 residues. Trimming cost V 3 bases and J 3 bases, with 8 bases left between them. Germline V gene data show CDR1 as LNHDA and CDR2 as SQIVND (reference sequence). The CDR3 here is CASSMSRDTEAFF. The CDR3 DNA reads TGTGCCAGTAGTATGTCTCGGGACACTGAAGCTTTCTTT.